This TCR beta chain is drawn from a study of regulatory T cells in long-lasting Graves disease. Specified time point: persistent/refractory GD, antithyroid drugs over 5 years with positive TRAb. There was RNA extracted from PBMCs, and the TCR library was made from it. As collected, the peripheral blood samples measured 7 to 9.5 milliliters each and went into EDTA tubes. Germline V gene lookup returns CDR1 KGHDR and CDR2 SFDVKD. V was clipped by 5 bases and J by 5 bases; unmatched bases: 6. The CDR3 has 14 residues. With iRepertoire HTBI primers and Arm-PCR of CDR3 regions, TCR beta libraries were built. MiXCR was run by TCRdb on the multiplex PCR reads, yielding one entry per CDR3 protein. The table records approximately 400,000 distinct CDR3 sequences, about a fifth of them present only once. This clonotype was seen repeatedly, ten times or more.

J is TRBJ2-5 and V is TRBV24-1, with TRBD1 matching 8 bases. The clonotype comes from a female donor with Graves disease. The sequences come from peripheral blood mononuclear cells (PBMCs), collected when the disease was refractory, from a patient treated with antithyroid drugs. The CDR3 coding sequence is TGTGCCACCAGTGTTTCAGGGGGCGATGAGACCCAGTACTTC. It yields the protein CATSVSGGDETQYF.